A selection of T cell receptor beta chains follows, all from one sample in a study of T cells in Graves' hyperthyroidism and ophthalmopathy. TCRdb ran MiXCR on the multiplex PCR reads and lists one entry per CDR3 protein. Of around 450,000 distinct CDR3 sequences listed, more than 15% are singletons. The sequencing sample was made of blood. These receptors all come from a woman aged 18 to 35 with Graves' hyperthyroidism. CDR3s include the opening cysteine and the closing phenylalanine or tryptophan. A D gene is named only where the DNA matches it firmly. For some rows the clone size is stated as once, few or many, or as a class when expanded; others skip it.

J gene	clone size	V gene	D gene	CDR3 protein	CDR3 DNA
TRBJ2-1	many	TRBV3-1	.	CASSQVNIDEQFF	TGTGCCAGCAGCCAAGTCAATATAGATGAGCAGTTCTTC
TRBJ2-1	.	TRBV7-2	.	CASSITGIQFF	TGTGCCAGCAGCATAACAGGGATTCAGTTCTTC
TRBJ1-5	many	TRBV27	.	CASSFSDSNQPQHF	TGTGCCAGCAGTTTTTCGGACAGCAATCAGCCCCAGCATTTT
TRBJ1-4	many	TRBV27	.	CASSPRDTIRAEKLFF	TGTGCCAGCAGTCCCCGGGACACCATTAGGGCAGAAAAACTGTTTTTT
TRBJ1-5	few	TRBV19	TRBD1	CASPWSGGLGQPQHF	TGTGCCAGTCCGTGGTCAGGGGGTTTAGGTCAGCCCCAGCATTTT
TRBJ2-5	many	TRBV27	TRBD1	CASSSFDREETQYF	TGTGCCAGCAGTTCATTCGACAGGGAAGAGACCCAGTACTTC
TRBJ1-2	.	TRBV9	.	CASSAQGRGIGVYGYTF	TGTGCCAGCAGCGCACAGGGACGCGGGATCGGCGTCTATGGCTACACCTTC
TRBJ2-3	.	TRBV27	TRBD2	CASSFLAGLFTDTQYF	TGTGCCAGCAGTTTTCTAGCGGGATTATTCACAGATACGCAGTATTTT
TRBJ1-1	many	TRBV3-1	.	CASSQVARATEAFF	TGTGCCAGCAGCCAAGTAGCCAGGGCCACTGAAGCTTTCTTT
TRBJ2-4	.	TRBV20-1	.	CSASGDLAKNIQYF	TGCAGTGCTAGCGGGGATTTAGCCAAAAACATTCAGTACTTC
TRBJ2-7	many	TRBV28	.	CASSFGTLSYEQYF	TGTGCCAGCAGTTTCGGGACCCTATCCTACGAGCAGTACTTC
TRBJ2-5	.	TRBV5-1	.	CASSLDVGIEETQYF	TGCGCCAGCAGCTTGGATGTGGGGATTGAAGAGACCCAGTACTTC
TRBJ2-2	few	TRBV12-3/TRBV12-4	.	CASTPTTYTGELFF	TGTGCCAGCACTCCAACAACTTACACCGGGGAGCTGTTTTTT
TRBJ1-2	many	TRBV11-2	.	CASSSLKRYGYTF	TGTGCCAGCAGCTCCCTAAAACGATATGGCTACACCTTC
TRBJ1-6	.	TRBV27	.	CASTGRFNSPLHF	TGTGCCAGCACGGGGAGGTTTAATTCACCCCTCCACTTT
TRBJ2-3	many	TRBV20-1	TRBD1	CSARKGAELTQYF	TGCAGTGCTCGAAAGGGGGCAGAACTGACGCAGTATTTT
TRBJ2-1	few	TRBV9	TRBD2	CASSPGLEALNEQFF	TGTGCCAGCAGCCCGGGACTAGAAGCTCTCAATGAGCAGTTCTTC
TRBJ2-3	many	TRBV20-1	.	CSASKTGVDTQYF	TGCAGTGCTAGTAAAACAGGAGTAGATACGCAGTATTTT
TRBJ2-3	many	TRBV20-1	TRBD2	CSASLAGFTDTQYF	TGCAGTGCTAGCCTAGCGGGGTTCACAGATACGCAGTATTTT
TRBJ1-5	.	TRBV7-9	TRBD1	CASSLLLPPGQGPYSNQPQHF	TGTGCCAGCAGCTTATTACTCCCCCCGGGACAGGGACCCTATAGCAATCAGCCCCAGCATTTT
TRBJ1-5	many	TRBV2	.	CASSALRLSNQPQHF	TGTGCCAGCAGTGCCCTTCGCTTAAGCAATCAGCCCCAGCATTTT
TRBJ1-2	few	TRBV5-8	.	CASSLPEGSLYGYTF	TGTGCCAGCAGCCTCCCCGAGGGCAGCCTCTATGGCTACACCTTC
TRBJ2-4	.	TRBV10-1	.	CASSGPIGENIQYF	TGCGCCAGCAGTGGCCCCATTGGAGAAAACATTCAGTACTTC
TRBJ2-1	.	TRBV7-2	TRBD2	CASSLGPGLAGSSYNEQFF	TGTGCCAGCAGCTTGGGGCCGGGACTAGCGGGATCTTCCTACAATGAGCAGTTCTTC
TRBJ2-3	many	TRBV11-2	TRBD1	CASSEGQGRPDTQYF	TGTGCCAGCAGCGAAGGACAGGGGAGGCCAGATACGCAGTATTTT
TRBJ2-7	many	TRBV2	.	CATGTGPIEQYF	TGTGCCACCGGCACGGGCCCTATCGAGCAGTACTTC
TRBJ2-7	many	TRBV27	.	CASSFLAGSSYEQYF	TGTGCCAGCAGTTTTCTTGCGGGGAGCTCCTACGAGCAGTACTTC
TRBJ1-6	few	TRBV6-1	TRBD1	CASSTGGGNSPLHF	TGTGCCAGCAGTACAGGGGGCGGTAATTCACCCCTCCACTTT
TRBJ2-7	many	TRBV5-6	TRBD2	CASSSPGLGSYEQYF	TGTGCCAGCAGCTCGCCGGGACTAGGGTCCTACGAGCAGTACTTC
TRBJ2-3	.	TRBV12-3/TRBV12-4	.	CASSFRPADTQYF	TGTGCCAGCAGTTTTAGGCCCGCGGATACGCAGTATTTT
TRBJ2-7	.	TRBV18	.	CASSPPSGTKLYEQYF	TGTGCCAGCTCACCACCTTCCGGGACAAAGCTGTACGAGCAGTACTTC
TRBJ2-3	many	TRBV29-1	TRBD1	CSVTFLSRGNADTQYF	TGCAGCGTGACCTTCCTTAGCAGGGGGAATGCAGATACGCAGTATTTT
TRBJ2-1	.	TRBV19	TRBD2	CASSGTSVSEQFF	TGTGCCAGTAGCGGGACTAGCGTTAGTGAGCAGTTCTTC